This T cell receptor (beta chain) was recorded in a study of T cell responses to AZD1222 COVID-19 vaccine. The wider study: Second doses that came at about 4 or about 12 weeks were put together.

V shed 5 bases and J shed 9 bases, with 13 bases lying between them. CDR3 length equals 12 residues. Germline V gives CDR1 MDHEN, CDR2 SYDVKM. Libraries were prepared by immunoSEQ multiplex PCR; TCRdb keeps only in-frame clonotypes and omits some of them. This sample has more than 95,000 clones, with roughly 87% found just once. Sequencing used peripheral blood, obtained on day 0 of AZD1222 vaccination. The origin of this receptor is an adult in good health. The genes are TRBV28 and TRBJ1-2, with D possibly TRBD1 on 6 matching bases. CDR3 sequence (DNA): TGTGCCAGCAGTGGGGGGCCATCTCGCTACACCTTC. It is translated as CASSGGPSRYTF.